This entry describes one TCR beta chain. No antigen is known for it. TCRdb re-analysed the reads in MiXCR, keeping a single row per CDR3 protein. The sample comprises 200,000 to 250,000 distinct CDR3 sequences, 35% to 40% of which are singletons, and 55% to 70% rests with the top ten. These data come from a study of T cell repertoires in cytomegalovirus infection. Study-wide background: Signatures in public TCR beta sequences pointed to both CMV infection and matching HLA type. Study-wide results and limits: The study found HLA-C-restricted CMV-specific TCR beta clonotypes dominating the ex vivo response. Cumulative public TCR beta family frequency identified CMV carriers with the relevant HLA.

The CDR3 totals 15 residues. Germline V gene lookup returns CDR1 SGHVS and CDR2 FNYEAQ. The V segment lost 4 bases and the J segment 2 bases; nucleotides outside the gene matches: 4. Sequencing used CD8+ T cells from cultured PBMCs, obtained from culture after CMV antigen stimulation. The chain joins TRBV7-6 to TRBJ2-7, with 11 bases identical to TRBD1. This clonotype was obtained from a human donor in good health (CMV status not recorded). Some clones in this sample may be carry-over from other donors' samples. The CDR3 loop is CASSSGQGETYEQYF. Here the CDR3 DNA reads TGTGCCAGCAGCTCGGGACAGGGGGAGACCTACGAGCAGTACTTC.